A selection of T cell receptor beta chains follows, all from one sample in a study of identical twins. Via MiXCR, TCRdb re-called the 5' RACE reads, giving one row per CDR3 protein. The table records about 550,000 distinct CDR3 sequences, 20% to 25% of them present only once. The same data also contributed to another study, on yellow fever vaccine responses in identical twins.

Sequencing input: CD4+ T cells sorted from blood. The receptor set was obtained from a woman in her late teens or twenties in good health. Each CDR3 is given with its conserved first and last residue. The D gene is left open where the match is weak. Some rows have no size entry. The others give once, few or many, or a class for an expanded clone.

cdr3_nt: TGCAGTGCTCGCCGGGACAGTGCTGAGCAGTTCTTC
cdr3_aa: CSARRDSAEQFF
d_call: TRBD1
j_call: TRBJ2-1
clone_size: few
v_call: TRBV20-1

cdr3_nt: TGTGCCATCAGTGTGGGGGAGCAAGAGACCCAGTACTTC
cdr3_aa: CAISVGEQETQYF
d_call: NA
j_call: TRBJ2-5
clone_size: NA
v_call: TRBV10-3

cdr3_nt: TGTGCCAGCAGCACCGCGGCCCGCTTGAGCAACAATGAGCAGTTCTTC
cdr3_aa: CASSTAARLSNNEQFF
d_call: NA
j_call: TRBJ2-1
clone_size: NA
v_call: TRBV9

cdr3_nt: TGCGCCAGCAGCCGCCGGCCCCTCAGCTCCTACAATGAGCAGTTCTTC
cdr3_aa: CASSRRPLSSYNEQFF
d_call: NA
j_call: TRBJ2-1
clone_size: NA
v_call: TRBV5-1

cdr3_nt: TGTGCCACCAGCGTAAGAACCGGGACAGGGACTAAAAACATTCAGTACTTC
cdr3_aa: CATSVRTGTGTKNIQYF
d_call: TRBD1
j_call: TRBJ2-4
clone_size: few
v_call: TRBV15

cdr3_nt: TGTGCCAGCAGTTTGACCCCTAATGAAAAACTGTTTTTT
cdr3_aa: CASSLTPNEKLFF
d_call: NA
j_call: TRBJ1-4
clone_size: NA
v_call: TRBV12-3/TRBV12-4

cdr3_nt: TGCGCCAGCAGCCAAGTTTGGCTAGCGGGAGTCGAGCAGTACTTC
cdr3_aa: CASSQVWLAGVEQYF
d_call: TRBD2
j_call: TRBJ2-7
clone_size: NA
v_call: TRBV4-1

cdr3_nt: TGTGCCAGCAGTTATTGGGGGAGGAACACCGGGGAGCTGTTTTTT
cdr3_aa: CASSYWGRNTGELFF
d_call: NA
j_call: TRBJ2-2
clone_size: NA
v_call: TRBV12-3/TRBV12-4

cdr3_nt: TGTGCCAGCAGAAGACAGGACTTCTCCTACGAGCAGTACTTC
cdr3_aa: CASRRQDFSYEQYF
d_call: NA
j_call: TRBJ2-7
clone_size: few
v_call: TRBV12-3/TRBV12-4

cdr3_nt: TGTGCCAGCAGTTTCCAACCGATATCTGGAAACACCATATATTTT
cdr3_aa: CASSFQPISGNTIYF
d_call: NA
j_call: TRBJ1-3
clone_size: NA
v_call: TRBV12-3/TRBV12-4

cdr3_nt: TGTGCCAGCAGTAAGACTAGCGGGAGCGAGACCCAGTACTTC
cdr3_aa: CASSKTSGSETQYF
d_call: TRBD2
j_call: TRBJ2-5
clone_size: few
v_call: TRBV28

cdr3_nt: TGCGCCAGCAGCTTGGCCGGGACACCAAATAATTCACCCCTCCACTTT
cdr3_aa: CASSLAGTPNNSPLHF
d_call: NA
j_call: TRBJ1-6
clone_size: few
v_call: TRBV5-1

cdr3_nt: TGTGCCAGTCAAATAACAGTCACTAGCGGGAGGAATGAGCAGTTCTTC
cdr3_aa: CASQITVTSGRNEQFF
d_call: TRBD2
j_call: TRBJ2-1
clone_size: NA
v_call: TRBV7-2

cdr3_nt: TGTGCCAGCAGCCCCCTAAGTACCTACAATGAGCAGTTCTTC
cdr3_aa: CASSPLSTYNEQFF
d_call: NA
j_call: TRBJ2-1
clone_size: few
v_call: TRBV14

cdr3_nt: TGTGCCAGCAGTTTAGCGACTAGCGGGGCGTCAGATACGCAGTATTTT
cdr3_aa: CASSLATSGASDTQYF
d_call: TRBD2
j_call: TRBJ2-3
clone_size: few
v_call: TRBV12-3/TRBV12-4

cdr3_nt: TGTGCCAGCAGCAAGAGCTCAGGGGGGGCAGAGACCCAGTACTTC
cdr3_aa: CASSKSSGGAETQYF
d_call: NA
j_call: TRBJ2-5
clone_size: few
v_call: TRBV9

cdr3_nt: TGCAGTGCTAGAGATACCGCTAGCCGGGCGAACACCGGGGAGCTGTTTTTT
cdr3_aa: CSARDTASRANTGELFF
d_call: NA
j_call: TRBJ2-2
clone_size: few
v_call: TRBV20-1

cdr3_nt: TGTGCCACCAGCCCAGGGGGTACGGGAAACACTGAAGCTTTCTTT
cdr3_aa: CATSPGGTGNTEAFF
d_call: TRBD1
j_call: TRBJ1-1
clone_size: NA
v_call: TRBV15

cdr3_nt: TGTGCCAGCAGTGGTACAGACTCCTATGGCTACACCTTC
cdr3_aa: CASSGTDSYGYTF
d_call: NA
j_call: TRBJ1-2
clone_size: NA
v_call: TRBV2

cdr3_nt: TGTGCCAGCAGAGGAGGGAGAAATCAGCCCCAGCATTTT
cdr3_aa: CASRGGRNQPQHF
d_call: NA
j_call: TRBJ1-5
clone_size: many
v_call: TRBV27

cdr3_nt: TGTGCCAGCAGTGAAGCAGGGGAGCAGTACTTC
cdr3_aa: CASSEAGEQYF
d_call: NA
j_call: TRBJ2-7
clone_size: few
v_call: TRBV2

cdr3_nt: TGCAGTGCTAGCGGGGACACCGTCCCAGAGACCCAGTACTTC
cdr3_aa: CSASGDTVPETQYF
d_call: NA
j_call: TRBJ2-5
clone_size: NA
v_call: TRBV20-1

cdr3_nt: TGTGCCAGCAACGACGGGAACAGGTTTTCTACTACCTACGAGCAGTACTTC
cdr3_aa: CASNDGNRFSTTYEQYF
d_call: NA
j_call: TRBJ2-7
clone_size: NA
v_call: TRBV11-2

cdr3_nt: TGTGCCAGCAGCGGTATACTAGCGTTCAACACCGGGGAGCTGTTTTTT
cdr3_aa: CASSGILAFNTGELFF
d_call: TRBD2
j_call: TRBJ2-2
clone_size: many
v_call: TRBV9

cdr3_nt: TGCAGTGCACCAGGACTAGCGGGAGAGGGTGAGCAGTTCTTC
cdr3_aa: CSAPGLAGEGEQFF
d_call: TRBD2
j_call: TRBJ2-1
clone_size: NA
v_call: TRBV20-1

cdr3_nt: TGTGCCAGCAGCTTCTCCACGGATCAGCCCCAGCATTTT
cdr3_aa: CASSFSTDQPQHF
d_call: NA
j_call: TRBJ1-5
clone_size: NA
v_call: TRBV7-2

cdr3_nt: TGTGCCAGCAGCTCAGATTCACCCCTCCACTTT
cdr3_aa: CASSSDSPLHF
d_call: NA
j_call: TRBJ1-6
clone_size: once
v_call: TRBV7-8

cdr3_nt: TGTGCCATCAGTGGATTCGGGACAGAACAAGAGACCCAGTACTTC
cdr3_aa: CAISGFGTEQETQYF
d_call: TRBD1
j_call: TRBJ2-5
clone_size: few
v_call: TRBV10-3

cdr3_nt: TGTGCCAGCAGCTTAACGCAGGGTCCCTACGAGCAGTACTTC
cdr3_aa: CASSLTQGPYEQYF
d_call: NA
j_call: TRBJ2-7
clone_size: NA
v_call: TRBV7-3

cdr3_nt: TGTGCCAGCAGTTTAAGGACTAGCGGGAGCGGAGGATCCTACAATGAGCAGTTCTTC
cdr3_aa: CASSLRTSGSGGSYNEQFF
d_call: TRBD2
j_call: TRBJ2-1
clone_size: NA
v_call: TRBV12-3/TRBV12-4

cdr3_nt: TGTGCCAGCAGCTCACTGAGGATACAAGAGACCCAGTACTTC
cdr3_aa: CASSSLRIQETQYF
d_call: NA
j_call: TRBJ2-5
clone_size: few
v_call: TRBV5-5

cdr3_nt: TGCGCCAGCAGCTCACCCGGAAACGAAGAGACCCAGTACTTC
cdr3_aa: CASSSPGNEETQYF
d_call: NA
j_call: TRBJ2-5
clone_size: NA
v_call: TRBV5-1

cdr3_nt: TGTGCCAGCAGCCATGCACAGGGGTACACTGAAGCTTTCTTT
cdr3_aa: CASSHAQGYTEAFF
d_call: TRBD1
j_call: TRBJ1-1
clone_size: once
v_call: TRBV12-3/TRBV12-4

cdr3_nt: TGTGCCAGCAGTGGGAACAGGGTGCACACCGGGGAGCTGTTTTTT
cdr3_aa: CASSGNRVHTGELFF
d_call: NA
j_call: TRBJ2-2
clone_size: few
v_call: TRBV6-1

cdr3_nt: TGCAGCGTTGACCGGAGGGACAGGGGGACCTACGAGCAGTACTTC
cdr3_aa: CSVDRRDRGTYEQYF
d_call: TRBD1
j_call: TRBJ2-7
clone_size: few
v_call: TRBV29-1

cdr3_nt: TGTGCCAGCAGTGTCTGGGACGGACTGGGCGAGCAGTACTTC
cdr3_aa: CASSVWDGLGEQYF
d_call: NA
j_call: TRBJ2-7
clone_size: NA
v_call: TRBV6-1

cdr3_nt: TGTGCCAGCAGCGTAGCGGGACAGGGGAGAGACACCATATATTTT
cdr3_aa: CASSVAGQGRDTIYF
d_call: TRBD1
j_call: TRBJ1-3
clone_size: NA
v_call: TRBV9

cdr3_nt: TGTGCCAGCAGTTTAAAACAGGTGAATGCCTACGAGCAGTACTTC
cdr3_aa: CASSLKQVNAYEQYF
d_call: NA
j_call: TRBJ2-7
clone_size: NA
v_call: TRBV27

cdr3_nt: TGTGCCACCAGTGATCCGCCGGGACCCTCGAACACCGGGGAGCTGTTTTTT
cdr3_aa: CATSDPPGPSNTGELFF
d_call: NA
j_call: TRBJ2-2
clone_size: NA
v_call: TRBV24-1

cdr3_nt: TGCGCCAGCAGCCAAGCCCCCGGGGGGCCCCCTTACAATGAGCAGTTCTTC
cdr3_aa: CASSQAPGGPPYNEQFF
d_call: NA
j_call: TRBJ2-1
clone_size: NA
v_call: TRBV4-1

cdr3_nt: TGTGCCAGCAGTTACACCGATGGCAGCTCCTACAATGAGCAGTTCTTC
cdr3_aa: CASSYTDGSSYNEQFF
d_call: NA
j_call: TRBJ2-1
clone_size: NA
v_call: TRBV6-5

cdr3_nt: TGTGCCAGCAGGAGTCAGGGGGGCGTGAACACTGAAGCTTTCTTT
cdr3_aa: CASRSQGGVNTEAFF
d_call: TRBD1
j_call: TRBJ1-1
clone_size: many
v_call: TRBV12-3/TRBV12-4

cdr3_nt: TGTGCCAGCAGCGTGTTCGGACTAGCGGGAGGTTCCCCGAACACCGGGGAGCTGTTTTTT
cdr3_aa: CASSVFGLAGGSPNTGELFF
d_call: TRBD2
j_call: TRBJ2-2
clone_size: few
v_call: TRBV11-2

cdr3_nt: TGCGCCAGCAGCCAGGGTTATAGCACAGATACGCAGTATTTT
cdr3_aa: CASSQGYSTDTQYF
d_call: NA
j_call: TRBJ2-3
clone_size: NA
v_call: TRBV5-1

cdr3_nt: TGTGCCAGCAGTTTAGGGGGCGCCTCCGGGGAGCTGTTTTTT
cdr3_aa: CASSLGGASGELFF
d_call: NA
j_call: TRBJ2-2
clone_size: NA
v_call: TRBV28

cdr3_nt: TGTGCCAGCAGTGAAGGGGATGGAGATACGCAGTATTTT
cdr3_aa: CASSEGDGDTQYF
d_call: NA
j_call: TRBJ2-3
clone_size: few
v_call: TRBV6-1